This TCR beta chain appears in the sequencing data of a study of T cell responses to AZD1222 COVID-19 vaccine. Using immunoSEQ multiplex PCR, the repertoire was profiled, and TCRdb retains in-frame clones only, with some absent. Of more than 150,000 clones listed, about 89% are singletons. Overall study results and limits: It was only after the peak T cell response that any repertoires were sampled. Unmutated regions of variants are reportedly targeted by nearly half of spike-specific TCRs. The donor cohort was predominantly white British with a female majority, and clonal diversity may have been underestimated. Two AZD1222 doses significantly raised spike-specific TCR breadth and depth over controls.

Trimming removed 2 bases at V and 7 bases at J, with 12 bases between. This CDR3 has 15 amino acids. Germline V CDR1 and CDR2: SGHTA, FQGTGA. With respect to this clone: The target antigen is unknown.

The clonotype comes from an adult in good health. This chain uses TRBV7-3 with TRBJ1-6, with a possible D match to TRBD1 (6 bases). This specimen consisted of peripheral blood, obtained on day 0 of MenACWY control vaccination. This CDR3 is CASSLSSDSNSPLHF. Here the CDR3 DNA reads TGTGCCAGCAGCTTATCTTCGGACAGCAATTCACCCCTCCACTTT. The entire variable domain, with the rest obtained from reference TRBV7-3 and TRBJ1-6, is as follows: GAGVSQTPSNKVTEKGKYVELRCDPISGHTALYWYRQSLGQGPEFLIYFQGTGAADDSGLPNDRFFAVRPEGSVSTLKIQRTERGDSAVYLCASSLSSDSNSPLHFGNGTRLTVT.